These 22 T cell receptor beta chains originate from one sample sequenced in a study of blood T cell repertoires in COVID-19 (dated by TCRdb to the early 2020s). Libraries were built with the immunoSEQ multiplex PCR assay. The source is immuneACCESS, and TCRdb retained only in-frame sequences with V and J called. Part of the clones is not carried over; for the studies checked, unresolved V genes explain less than half of this, and the remainder is unexplained. A total of over 350,000 clones appear in this sample, approximately 93% of them only once. Clones ranked in the top ten supply 0.86% of the sample. The specimen sequenced was PBMCs or T cells enriched from blood (not recorded which). The receptor set was obtained from a woman aged 40 to 50 who had been exposed to COVID-19.

The chain has TRBV11-3 and TRBJ1-1; D unresolved. Trimming removed 4 bases from V and 3 bases from J, with 6 bases in between. The germline gives CDR1 SGHNT, CDR2 YENEEA. The CDR3 contains 12 residues. The CDR3 DNA follows: TGTGCCAGCAGCTCGCAGGACACTGAAGCTTTCTTT. This sequence encodes CASSSQDTEAFF.

V gene TRBV30 combines with J gene TRBJ1-6; no firm D call. This CDR3 region has 15 residues. The germline CDR1 and CDR2 sequences are GTSNPN and SVGIG (reference sequence). V lost 4 bases to trimming and J lost 11 bases, with 21 bases between them. The CDR3 DNA reads as TGTGCCTGGACTCCACCGAGGATCCGAGGCGCACCCCTCCACTTT. This translates into CAWTPPRIRGAPLHF.

The rearrangement links TRBV6-5 to TRBJ1-3; D unclear. The V end was cut by 10 bases, the J end by 4 bases, with 17 bases between. There are 14 residues in the CDR3. Germline V lookup: CDR1 MNHEY, CDR2 SVGAGI. As DNA, the CDR3 is TGTGCCACCGGCGGGCCCCTCGCAGGAAACACCATATATTTT. This sequence encodes CATGGPLAGNTIYF.

This sequence joins TRBV7-2 and TRBJ2-1; 8 positions agree with TRBD2. V lost 5 bases to trimming and J lost 3 bases; unmatched junction nucleotides: 9. The CDR3 totals 16 residues. Germline V lookup: CDR1 SGHTA, CDR2 FQGNSA. The DNA for the CDR3 is TGTGCCAGCAGCCGCTCCGGGACTAGTATCTACAATGAGCAGTTCTTC. Protein: CASSRSGTSIYNEQFF.

For this clone: Germline and junction disagree at one end, which may indicate a read error. This chain links TRBV2 with TRBJ1-6; tentatively, D is TRBD1 (5 bases). This CDR3 spans 15 amino acids. Germline lookup yields CDR1 SNHLY and CDR2 FYNNEI. The CDR3 spells CASREGWRTNSPLHF. CDR3 coding DNA: TGTGCCAGCAGGGAAGGGTGGCGGACAAATTCACCCCTCCACTTT. The full variable domain, with the rest looked up from reference TRBV2 and TRBJ1-6, is EPEVTQTPSHQVTQMGQEVILRCVPISNHLYFYWYRQILGQKVEFLVSFYNNEISEKSEIFDDQFSVERPDGSNFTLKIRSTKLEDSAMYFCASREGWRTNSPLHFGNGTRLTVT.

The rearrangement links TRBV15 to TRBJ1-2; D is uncertain. This CDR3 contains 15 residues. In germline, CDR1 is LNHNV, CDR2 YYDKDF (reference sequence). V lost 0 bases to trimming and J lost 0 bases, with 8 bases between them. The CDR3 region is CATSRDRVANYGYTF. CDR3 DNA sequence: TGTGCCACCAGCAGAGATCGGGTGGCTAACTATGGCTACACCTTC.

V gene TRBV2 combines with J gene TRBJ1-2; 7 bases map to TRBD1. Germline V gene sequence: CDR1 SNHLY, CDR2 FYNNEI. Trimming took 3 bases from V and 4 from J; bases not matched to a gene: 8. The CDR3 extends over 15 amino acids. CDR3 in amino acids: CASSETGLTLYGYTF. CDR3 DNA sequence: TGTGCCAGCAGTGAGACAGGGTTAACACTCTATGGCTACACCTTC.

This chain uses TRBV7-9 with TRBJ1-4; 9 bases fit TRBD1. Germline CDR1 SEHNR, CDR2 FQNEAQ (reference sequence). The J segment lost 6 bases and the V segment lost 4 bases, leaving 3 bases of the junction unmatched. This CDR3 is 14 amino acids long. CDR3 coding DNA: TGTGCCAGCAGCTCCACAGGGGGCGATGAAAAACTGTTTTTT. This codes for CASSSTGGDEKLFF. The full variable domain, its missing parts supplied by reference TRBV7-9 and TRBJ1-4, is DTGVSQNPRHKITKRGQNVTFRCDPISEHNRLYWYRQTLGQGPEFLTYFQNEAQLEKSRLLSDRFSAERPKGSFSTLEIQRTEQGDSAMYLCASSSTGGDEKLFFGSGTQLSVL.

The chain combines TRBV21-1 with TRBJ2-1; the table's TRBD2 call for D was not verified on the DNA. TRBV21-1 is a listed pseudogene. CDR3 length: 19 residues. The CDR3 DNA is TGTGCCAGCACTCCATCTGAGGGGAACTCGGGAGGCCGGGACAATGAGCAGTTCTTC. Translation: CASTPSEGNSGGRDNEQFF.

V gene TRBV18 combines with J gene TRBJ2-1, with 9 bases fitting TRBD1. The V and J ends lost 5 bases and 1 base, in that order; junction bases with no gene match: 6. Germline loops: CDR1 KGHSH, CDR2 LQKENI. The length of the CDR3 is 16 residues. The CDR3 coding sequence is TGTGCCAGCTCAACATTCGGACAGGGGTCCTACAATGAGCAGTTCTTC. Translation: CASSTFGQGSYNEQFF.

The rearrangement joins TRBV6-1 to TRBJ1-5; 7 bases are a match to TRBD1. This CDR3 region has 17 residues. The ends lost 2 bases at V and 5 bases at J; junction bases unmatched: 12. The germline CDR1 and CDR2 sequences are MNHNS and SASEGT. CDR3 bases: TGTGCCAGCAGTGAAACCATTCCGGGACAGTGGGATCAGCCCCAGCATTTT. Translation gives CASSETIPGQWDQPQHF.

This clone was counted once. The J gene is TRBJ2-3, the V gene TRBV7-2; weak D call: TRBD1 (5 bases). This CDR3 has 15 amino acids. Trimming took off 1 base at V and 0 bases at J, with 8 bases between the two ends. Germline lookup yields CDR1 SGHTA and CDR2 FQGNSA. The CDR3 here is CASSLGQTSTDTQYF. The CDR3 region has the DNA TGTGCCAGCAGCTTAGGACAGACGAGCACAGATACGCAGTATTTT.

The V and J genes are TRBV18 and TRBJ1-5; D may be TRBD1 (6 bases). Germline CDR1 and CDR2: KGHSH and LQKENI. CDR3 length equals 14 residues. V lost 4 bases to trimming and J lost 3 bases, with 10 bases between them. CDR3 sequence: CASSRDTINQPQHF. Written as DNA, the CDR3 is TGTGCCAGCTCACGGGACACGATCAATCAGCCCCAGCATTTT.

The chain recombines TRBV19 with TRBJ1-1; 7 positions match TRBD1. The CDR3 spans 15 residues. CDR1 LNHDA and CDR2 SQIVND come from the germline V gene (reference sequence). V lost 5 bases, J lost 1 base, and 7 bases stayed unmatched. Written as DNA, the CDR3 is TGTGCCAGTAGTGTCTCCGGGACAGCGAACACTGAAGCTTTCTTT. Protein sequence: CASSVSGTANTEAFF.

This chain uses TRBV11-2 with TRBJ1-6; D perhaps matches TRBD1 (6 bases). Trimming took 4 bases from V and 9 from J, leaving 13 bases between them. Germline V gene sequence: CDR1 SGHAT, CDR2 FQNNGV. There are 14 residues in the CDR3. Here the CDR3 DNA reads TGTGCCAGCAGCTCAACAGGGAACCGTTCACCCCTCCACTTT. Its protein is CASSSTGNRSPLHF.

V and J are TRBV2 and TRBJ1-1, with D perhaps TRBD1 (6 bases). The CDR3 is made up of 13 amino acids. The germline CDR1 and CDR2 sequences are SNHLY and FYNNEI. The germline V and J ends were trimmed by 7 bases and 6 bases, with 15 bases remaining between them. CDR3 in DNA: TGTGCCAGCAATGAGGTCAGGGGACCTGAAGCTTTCTTT. Translation gives CASNEVRGPEAFF. The complete variable domain, with remaining parts taken from reference TRBV2 and TRBJ1-1, reads EPEVTQTPSHQVTQMGQEVILRCVPISNHLYFYWYRQILGQKVEFLVSFYNNEISEKSEIFDDQFSVERPDGSNFTLKIRSTKLEDSAMYFCASNEVRGPEAFFGQGTRLTVV.

This clone was recorded once. The J gene is TRBJ2-5, the V gene TRBV7-3; 8 nucleotides agree with TRBD2. With V trimmed by 2 bases and J by 4 bases, 6 bases remained unmatched. This CDR3 spans 15 amino acids. Germline CDR1 reads SGHTA; CDR2 reads FQGTGA. Here the CDR3 DNA reads TGTGCCAGCAGCTTAGGGGGACTAGAAGGAGAGACCCAGTACTTC. This gives the protein CASSLGGLEGETQYF.

J is TRBJ2-3 and V is TRBV19; 11 positions agree with TRBD2. This CDR3 has 16 residues. The V gene end was trimmed by 4 bases and the J gene end by 7 bases; junction bases not matched to a gene: 10. Germline V gene data show CDR1 as LNHDA and CDR2 as SQIVND (reference sequence). In DNA, the CDR3 is TGTGCCAGTAGTACTTTTAGCGGGAGGGTTGATCATACGCAGTATTTT. Amino acid sequence: CASSTFSGRVDHTQYF.

The chain is built from TRBV30 and TRBJ2-1; D perhaps matches TRBD2 (5 bases). The germline gives CDR1 GTSNPN, CDR2 SVGIG (reference sequence). Trimming shortened V by 3 bases and J by 0 bases, and 6 bases separated the two germline ends. The CDR3 sequence is 13 residues long. CDR3 nucleotide sequence: TGTGCCTGGAGAGGGAGCTCCTACAATGAGCAGTTCTTC. It is translated as CAWRGSSYNEQFF.

This clone was seen a single time. The V and J genes are TRBV28 and TRBJ2-3, with TRBD1 identical over 9 bases. This CDR3 spans 15 amino acids. The junction had 3 bases not matched to a gene; V was cut back by 2 bases and J by 3 bases. Germline CDR1 reads MDHEN; CDR2 reads SYDVKM. For the CDR3, the DNA is TGTGCCAGCAGTTTACCGGGACAGGGTACAGATACGCAGTATTTT. Translation gives CASSLPGQGTDTQYF.

The chain uses TRBV30 and TRBJ1-3; D unclear. The germline V gene encodes CDR1 GTSNPN and CDR2 SVGIG (reference sequence). The V and J ends lost 0 bases and 7 bases respectively, with 19 bases between them. This CDR3 region has 16 residues. CDR3 sequence (DNA): TGTGCCTGGAGTGTACGTATTAGAGGTCATGGCAACACCATATATTTT. This sequence encodes CAWSVRIRGHGNTIYF. Together with reference TRBV30 and TRBJ1-3, the CDR3 gives the full variable domain: SQTIHQWPATLVQPVGSPLSLECTVEGTSNPNLYWYRQAAGRGLQLLFYSVGIGQISSEVPQNLSASRPQDRQFILSSKKLLLSDSGFYLCAWSVRIRGHGNTIYFGEGSWLTVV.

This clone was picked up one time. V is TRBV7-2 and J is TRBJ2-1, with TRBD1 matching 7 bases. CDR1 SGHTA and CDR2 FQGNSA come from the germline V gene. V lost 1 base to trimming and J lost 3 bases; unmatched junction nucleotides: 3. CDR3 size: 15 residues. CDR3 in DNA: TGTGCCAGCAGCTTAGACAGGGGCTACTACAATGAGCAGTTCTTC. This translates into CASSLDRGYYNEQFF.